These T cell receptor beta chains were read from a single sample in a study of blood T cell repertoires in COVID-19. Produced via immunoSEQ multiplex PCR; TCRdb's table is partial and in-frame only. This sample has under 55,000 clones, with approximately 86% found just once. Sequencing used peripheral blood. Source of these receptors: a human donor in a cohort sampled during active COVID-19. The CDR3 runs from the conserved cysteine through the conserved F or W. D genes are given only for firm matches. Clone size is shown for a subset of rows, as once, few, many or a class of expanded clone.

V gene	clone size	D gene	J gene	CDR3 protein	CDR3 DNA
TRBV14	NA	NA	TRBJ2-3	CASSPLLGGTDTQYF	TGTGCCAGCAGCCCACTTCTAGGGGGCACAGATACGCAGTATTTT
TRBV4-2	once	TRBD1	TRBJ1-1	CASSQPGQGTEAFF	TGTGCCAGCAGCCAACCGGGACAGGGTACTGAAGCTTTCTTT
TRBV12-3/TRBV12-4	NA	TRBD2	TRBJ2-3	CASTGLVGTQYF	TGTGCCAGCACCGGACTAGTTGGTACGCAGTATTTT
TRBV7-8	NA	NA	TRBJ2-3	CASSLEFGGAPQYF	TGTGCCAGCAGCTTAGAATTCGGCGGGGCTCCCCAGTATTTT
TRBV10-1	NA	TRBD1	TRBJ1-2	CASRGTGDGDGYTF	TGCGCCAGCAGGGGGACAGGGGATGGAGATGGCTACACCTTC
TRBV15	NA	TRBD2	TRBJ2-2	CATSRDKRGYTGELFF	TGTGCCACCAGCAGAGATAAGCGGGGTTACACCGGGGAGCTGTTTTTT
TRBV10-3	once	NA	TRBJ2-5	CAISVGRGETQYF	TGTGCCATCAGTGTGGGGAGAGGAGAGACCCAGTACTTC
TRBV19	NA	NA	TRBJ1-4	CASSMGSLNEKLFF	TGTGCCAGTAGTATGGGCAGCCTAAATGAAAAACTGTTTTTT
TRBV7-2	NA	NA	TRBJ2-3	CASSLLAATDTQYF	TGTGCCAGCAGCTTATTAGCGGCCACAGATACGCAGTATTTT
TRBV7-2	NA	NA	TRBJ1-5	CASSLSHRVGQPQHF	TGTGCCAGCAGCTTAAGTCACAGGGTGGGGCAGCCCCAGCATTTT
TRBV11-2	once	TRBD2	TRBJ2-1	CASSFSHGLAGGPNNEQFF	TGTGCCAGCAGCTTCTCCCATGGACTAGCGGGGGGGCCCAACAATGAGCAGTTCTTC
TRBV27	NA	NA	TRBJ1-4	CASKDRAFTNEKLFF	TGTGCCAGCAAGGACAGAGCCTTTACTAATGAAAAACTGTTTTTT
TRBV18	NA	TRBD2	TRBJ2-7	CASSLGAGGGEQYF	TGTGCCAGCTCCCTTGGGGCGGGAGGTGGAGAGCAGTACTTC
TRBV18	few	NA	TRBJ2-1	CASSPLGGNEQFF	TGTGCCAGCTCACCATTAGGAGGAAATGAGCAGTTCTTC